These 22 T cell receptor beta chains came from one sample sequenced in a study of chemoradiotherapy in HPV16-positive cancers (dated by TCRdb to between 2021 and 2023). Libraries were prepared through the immunoSEQ multiplex PCR assay. In its TCRdb copy, this immuneACCESS table keeps in-frame sequences only and misses some clones. Where compared with another copy, unresolved V genes explain less than half of these, and the others have no known cause. For this sample the table gives approximately 13,000 clones, of which about 75% were detected only once. Almost 7.5% of the sample comes from the top ten. Sample acquisition took place from a patient who underwent chemoradiotherapy. The receptor set was obtained from a human donor with HPV-associated anogenital cancer.

The CDR3, as DNA: TGTGCCAGCAGTGAAGTAGCCGGGTTCTCCTACGAGCAGTACTTC. Translation: CASSEVAGFSYEQYF. This chain joins TRBV6-1 and TRBJ2-7, with D unresolved. This CDR3 comprises 15 residues. V was trimmed by 1 base and J by 0 bases, leaving 10 bases between them. Germline CDR1 and CDR2: MNHNS and SASEGT.

The chain uses TRBV7-9 and TRBJ1-2; no clear D gene. CDR3 size: 14 residues. CDR1 is SEHNR and CDR2 is FQNEAQ in the germline V gene (reference sequence). V lost 6 bases and J lost 4, with 15 bases in between. This CDR3 reads CASRSTSESYGYTF. The CDR3 DNA reads as TGTGCCAGCAGGTCCACGTCGGAAAGCTATGGCTACACCTTC.

CDR3 sequence (DNA): TGTGCCAGCAGCCCTCCCGCTAGCTACGAGCAGTACTTC. Translated, it gives CASSPPASYEQYF. The chain employs TRBV7-2 and TRBJ2-7; D is unclear. The CDR3 covers 13 residues. V was pared by 5 bases and J by 3 bases, with 11 bases between. CDR1 and CDR2 (germline): SGHTA, FQGNSA.

The genes are TRBV19 and TRBJ1-2, with D possibly matching TRBD1 (5 bases). The ends were cut back, 3 bases at V and 8 bases at J, with 16 bases in the middle. Germline CDR1 LNHDA, CDR2 SQIVND (reference sequence). The CDR3 is made up of 14 amino acids. The CDR3 loop reads CASSIVSGTGGYTF. In DNA, the CDR3 is TGTGCCAGTAGTATCGTCTCAGGGACGGGAGGCTACACCTTC.

The chain combines TRBV11-2 with TRBJ1-4, with a weak D call TRBD1 (5 bases). Germline assignment: CDR1 SGHAT and CDR2 FQNNGV. Trimming took 7 bases from V and 5 from J, leaving 14 bases between them. The length of the CDR3 is 14 residues. The CDR3 region is CASTFEGTNEKLFF. CDR3 DNA sequence: TGTGCCAGCACCTTCGAGGGGACGAATGAAAAACTGTTTTTT.

This clone was found a few times. The gene calls are TRBV5-6 and TRBJ2-7; D call uncertain. Germline assignment: CDR1 SGHDT and CDR2 YYEEEE. V was shortened by 2 bases and J by 2 bases, with 5 bases between the two germline ends. There are 12 residues in the CDR3. The CDR3 coding sequence is TGTGCCAGCAGCTTACAGACCTACGAGCAGTACTTC. This gives the protein CASSLQTYEQYF.

This clone came up once. J is TRBJ2-3 and V is TRBV6-1, with D tentatively TRBD1 (5 bases). V was clipped by 6 bases and J by 3 bases, with 10 bases between them. This CDR3 region has 13 residues. Germline CDR1 reads MNHNS; CDR2 reads SASEGT. In nucleotides, the CDR3 is TGTGCCAGCAGCCCCAGGGAAACAGATACGCAGTATTTT. This encodes CASSPRETDTQYF.

V and J are TRBV5-1 and TRBJ2-3; 8 bases align to TRBD2. CDR1 is SGHRS, CDR2 YFSETQ, per germline. V was pared by 0 bases and J by 5 bases, with 11 bases of the junction left unmatched. The CDR3 is made up of 17 amino acids. In DNA, the CDR3 is TGCGCCAGCAGCTTGGCGTTAGCGGGAAAAAGTGGAGATACGCAGTATTTT. It specifies CASSLALAGKSGDTQYF. Supplemented by reference TRBV5-1 and TRBJ2-3, the full variable domain reads KAGVTQTPRYLIKTRGQQVTLSCSPISGHRSVSWYQQTPGQGLQFLFEYFSETQRNKGNFPGRFSGRQFSNSRSEMNVSTLELGDSALYLCASSLALAGKSGDTQYFGPGTRLTVL.

The V and J genes are TRBV10-3 and TRBJ2-7; D unclear. Deletions cut 0 bases from V and 3 bases from J, with 9 bases between. Germline lookup yields CDR1 ENHRY and CDR2 SYGVKD. This CDR3 is 14 amino acids long. Here the CDR3 DNA reads TGTGCCATCAGTGAGTCTACGCTGAACTACGAGCAGTACTTC. Translating gives CAISESTLNYEQYF.

This clone came up once. The chain recombines TRBV27 with TRBJ2-1, with 7 bases that match TRBD1. The germline V gene has CDR1 MNHEY and CDR2 SMNVEV (reference sequence). V was pared by 5 bases and J by 5 bases, with 6 bases of the junction left unmatched. The CDR3 is 14 residues long. The CDR3 is CASSRTGVNNEQFF. As DNA, the CDR3 is TGTGCCAGCAGTCGAACAGGGGTCAACAATGAGCAGTTCTTC.

CDR3 region: CAWRDRGRDTGELFF. The CDR3 nucleotides are TGTGCCTGGAGGGACAGGGGGAGGGACACCGGGGAGCTGTTTTTT. The chain links TRBV30 to TRBJ2-2; 10 bases match TRBD1. The CDR3 runs 15 residues. V shed 3 bases and J 3 bases; nucleotides not matched to a gene: 4. Germline lookup yields CDR1 GTSNPN and CDR2 SVGIG (reference sequence).

J is TRBJ1-1 and V is TRBV7-2; D is undetermined. V gave up 3 bases and J gave up 8 bases, with 10 bases separating them. The CDR3 totals 12 residues. Germline values: CDR1 SGHTA, CDR2 FQGNSA. The CDR3 DNA is TGTGCCAGCAGCTTGCTGACTGCCGAAGCTTTCTTT. Amino acids: CASSLLTAEAFF.

In this sample, this clone turned up a few times. The gene calls are TRBV4-1 and TRBJ2-1; no clear D gene. The length of the CDR3 is 14 residues. Germline V gene lookup returns CDR1 MGHRA and CDR2 YSYEKL. With 1 base removed from V and 9 bases from J, the gap between germline ends came to 13 bases. Here the CDR3 reads CASSQVTAGGEQFF. The DNA of the CDR3 is TGCGCCAGCAGCCAAGTTACAGCCGGCGGTGAGCAGTTCTTC.

The chain joins TRBV11-2 to TRBJ2-3; 7 bases agree with TRBD2. V shed 1 base and J 3 bases; nucleotides not matched to a gene: 7. The CDR3 has 16 residues. The germline CDR1 and CDR2 sequences are SGHAT and FQNNGV. CDR3 bases: TGTGCCAGCAGCTTAGGGGGGGGGATGTTGACAGATACGCAGTATTTT. Residues: CASSLGGGMLTDTQYF. Based on the CDR3 plus reference TRBV11-2 and TRBJ2-3, the full variable domain is EAGVAQSPRYKIIEKRQSVAFWCNPISGHATLYWYQQILGQGPKLLIQFQNNGVVDDSQLPKDRFSAERLKGVDSTLKIQPAKLEDSAVYLCASSLGGGMLTDTQYFGPGTRLTVL.

The chain joins TRBV7-8 to TRBJ2-3; D unclear. V dropped 3 bases and J dropped 4 bases, with 8 bases sitting between them. Germline V gives CDR1 SGHVS, CDR2 FQNEAQ. The CDR3 consists of 13 residues. The CDR3 is CASSFSPSDTQYF. The CDR3 nucleotides read TGTGCCAGCAGCTTTTCCCCGTCAGATACGCAGTATTTT.

The chain links TRBV27 to TRBJ2-7; maybe TRBD2 (6 bases). The CDR3 has 13 amino acids. V was pared by 6 bases and J by 3 bases, with 12 bases between. Per germline, CDR1 MNHEY and CDR2 SMNVEV (reference sequence). For the CDR3, the DNA is TGTGCCAGCAGCCGGGGGTTGAACTACGAGCAGTACTTC. Its protein product is CASSRGLNYEQYF.

The chain is built from TRBV25-1 and TRBJ1-1, with D hard to call. Looked up from germline, CDR1 is MGHDK and CDR2 is SYGVNS. This CDR3 is built from 15 residues. The ends were cut back, 2 bases at V and 9 bases at J, with 19 bases in the middle. CDR3 sequence (DNA): TGTGCCAGCAGTGAACCCCTGGGCGGACTATCGAAAGCTTTCTTT. Its translation: CASSEPLGGLSKAFF.

The chain joins TRBV15 to TRBJ1-1; no definite D call. With 0 bases removed from V and 8 bases from J, the gap between germline ends came to 10 bases. This CDR3 has 13 residues. Germline loops: CDR1 LNHNV, CDR2 YYDKDF (reference sequence). The DNA for the CDR3 is TGTGCCACCAGCAGAGATGGTACAGCAGAAGCTTTCTTT. Translated, it gives CATSRDGTAEAFF.

This chain connects TRBV5-1 to TRBJ1-1; unclear D gene. The CDR3 is 15 amino acids. Germline lookup yields CDR1 SGHRS and CDR2 YFSETQ. V was clipped by 0 bases and J by 4 bases, with 13 bases between them. The CDR3 spells CASSLAWGKTTEAFF. Written as DNA, the CDR3 is TGCGCCAGCAGCTTGGCGTGGGGAAAGACCACTGAAGCTTTCTTT.

This chain connects TRBV11-1 to TRBJ2-1, with no clear D. From germline, CDR1 is SGHAT and CDR2 FQDESV (reference sequence). The CDR3 length is 15 residues. V lost 1 base and J 4 bases, leaving 11 bases between the germline ends. Here the CDR3 DNA reads TGTGCCAGCAGCTTAGAGGGCAGCGAATACAATGAGCAGTTCTTC. Protein product: CASSLEGSEYNEQFF.

This chain links TRBV2 with TRBJ2-2, with TRBD2 as a possible D gene (6 bases). CDR3 length: 13 amino acids. The germline V gene has CDR1 SNHLY and CDR2 FYNNEI. V lost 5 bases and J 8 bases, leaving 12 bases between the germline ends. In DNA, the CDR3 is TGTGCCAGCAGTTGGGGGGTACCGGGGGAGCTGTTTTTT. Its protein product is CASSWGVPGELFF.

The V call is TRBV6-4, the J call TRBJ2-3; 10 nucleotides align to TRBD1. CDR3 length: 14 residues. V was pared by 2 bases and J by 4 bases, with 0 bases of the junction left unmatched. Germline CDR1 reads MRHNA; CDR2 reads SNTAGT. The CDR3 sequence: CASSDGTGADTQYF. The CDR3 DNA reads TGTGCCAGCAGTGACGGGACAGGGGCAGATACGCAGTATTTT.